These 32 T cell receptor beta chains share one sample of origin, sequenced in a study of blood T cells in healthy people across ages. Sample-barcoded 5' priming and a J-beta primer mix drove a second PCR of 7 to 11 cycles. One entry per CDR3 protein, called by TCRdb with MiXCR from the 5' RACE reads. The data hold about 1.6 million distinct CDR3 sequences, with about 31% observed a single time. The material sequenced was blood. These receptors were taken from a woman aged 25 to 45 in good health.

This clonotype was seen only a few times. The chain uses TRBV6-2 or TRBV6-3 and TRBJ1-5; D is undetermined. The germline V gene encodes CDR1 MNHEY and CDR2 SVGEGT. Deletions cut 2 bases from V and 0 bases from J, with 8 bases between. The CDR3 loop spans 15 amino acids. This chain's CDR3 is CASSYRGYSNQPQHF. CDR3 DNA: TGTGCCAGCAGTTACAGAGGGTATAGCAATCAGCCCCAGCATTTT.

J is TRBJ2-7 and V is TRBV20-1, with D perhaps being TRBD1 or TRBD2 (6 bases each). From germline, CDR1 is DFQATT and CDR2 SNEGSKA (reference sequence). V shed 0 bases and J shed 7 bases, with 16 bases lying between them. This CDR3 has 14 residues. The CDR3 bases are TGCAGTGCTAGAGATAAGACTAGGGGGAGGGAGCAGTACTTC. Amino acid sequence: CSARDKTRGREQYF.

This clonotype appeared many times. The rearrangement links TRBV10-3 to TRBJ1-2, with 10 bases lining up with TRBD1. Germline CDR1 ENHRY, CDR2 SYGVKD. The CDR3 is made up of 13 amino acids. V lost 6 bases to trimming and J lost 6 bases; unmatched junction nucleotides: 4. The CDR3 region is CAIRTGQGDGYTF. The CDR3 region has the DNA TGTGCCATCAGGACAGGACAGGGGGATGGCTACACCTTC.

The V and J genes are TRBV11-1 and TRBJ2-3, with D perhaps matching TRBD2 (5 bases). The CDR3 covers 12 residues. Trimming shortened V by 3 bases and J by 9 bases, and 10 bases separated the two germline ends. The V gene's germline CDR1 is SGHAT and CDR2 FQDESV (reference sequence). In nucleotides, the CDR3 is TGTGCCAGCAGCTTGGGGAGCCGCACGCAGTATTTT. Encoded protein: CASSLGSRTQYF.

This clonotype was picked up a small number of times. V gene TRBV7-6 combines with J gene TRBJ1-1; tentative D call: TRBD1 (5 bases). The CDR3 length is 12 residues. The V gene lost 5 bases and the J gene lost 11 bases, with 15 bases spanning the gap. Germline V CDR1 and CDR2: SGHVS, FNYEAQ. The CDR3 DNA sequence: TGTGCCAGCAGCCCTTGGGACGAGAGGGCTTTCTTT. The encoded protein is CASSPWDERAFF.

This clonotype was found once. This chain joins TRBV27 and TRBJ2-6, with D hard to call. This CDR3 has 15 amino acids. Germline CDR1 and CDR2: MNHEY and SMNVEV (reference sequence). V lost 6 bases and J 0 bases, leaving 9 bases between the germline ends. The CDR3 here is CASRASASGANVLTF. DNA for the CDR3: TGTGCCAGCAGGGCGTCAGCCTCTGGGGCCAACGTCCTGACTTTC.

This clonotype has a handful of counts. The chain links TRBV6-1 to TRBJ2-1; 8 nucleotides line up with TRBD2. V dropped 1 base and J dropped 8; count of bases not matched to a gene: 16. The germline V gene encodes CDR1 MNHNS and CDR2 SASEGT. The CDR3 runs 18 residues. For the CDR3, the DNA is TGTGCCAGCAGTGAAGATGCTAGCGGGCACCTTTGGGGCGATGAGCAGTTCTTC. Translated: CASSEDASGHLWGDEQFF.

This clonotype was counted between two and nine times. This rearrangement joins TRBV12-3 or TRBV12-4 to TRBJ2-7; 8 nucleotides match TRBD2. With 6 bases clipped from V and 0 bases from J, the junction kept 4 bases outside the gene matches. The CDR3 is made up of 14 amino acids. The CDR3 sequence: CASRNSGASYEQYF. CDR3 DNA sequence: TGTGCCAGCAGAAATAGCGGGGCCTCCTACGAGCAGTACTTC.

The V gene is TRBV30, the J gene TRBJ2-3; tentatively, D is TRBD1 (6 bases). The germline CDR1 and CDR2 sequences are GTSNPN and SVGIG (reference sequence). CDR3 length: 14 amino acids. V was clipped by 6 bases and J by 1 base, with 14 bases between them. Written as DNA, the CDR3 is TGTGCCTGCATCAGGGGAAGGGGCACAGATACGCAGTATTTT. Translating gives CACIRGRGTDTQYF.

V gene TRBV29-1 combines with J gene TRBJ1-3; D is undetermined. Germline-derived CDR1 and CDR2 are SQVTM and ANQGSEA. V dropped 4 bases and J dropped 3 bases, with 7 bases sitting between them. This CDR3 region has 12 residues. CDR3 coding DNA: TGCAGCGTTGCTGGAGGTGGAAACACCATATATTTT. Its protein product is CSVAGGGNTIYF.

In its sample, this clonotype was seen a few times. This chain joins TRBV28 and TRBJ2-7; 9 bases line up with TRBD2. Germline V gene lookup returns CDR1 MDHEN and CDR2 SYDVKM. With 8 bases clipped from V and 4 bases from J, the junction kept 15 bases outside the gene matches. The CDR3 length is 16 residues. CDR3 nucleotides: TGTGCCAGCTCCCTTCTTGGTAGCGGGAGAAGTTACGAGCAGTACTTC. This sequence encodes CASSLLGSGRSYEQYF.

This clonotype was counted once. The chain links TRBV20-1 to TRBJ1-4; D is ambiguous. The germline gives CDR1 DFQATT, CDR2 SNEGSKA (reference sequence). V was pared by 5 bases and J by 6 bases, with 7 bases between. This CDR3 is 11 amino acids long. In DNA form, the CDR3 reads TGCAGTGCTCCATTCGATGAAAAACTGTTTTTT. Its translation: CSAPFDEKLFF.

The CDR3 nucleotides read TGTGCCAGCAGCCTATTACGGGGTCGGGGCAGGGGCTACCAAGAGACCCAGTACTTC. It encodes CASSLLRGRGRGYQETQYF. This chain uses TRBV7-2 with TRBJ2-5, with D perhaps matching TRBD1 (6 bases). Trimming pared 5 bases from V and 0 bases from J, leaving 25 bases between. In germline, CDR1 is SGHTA, CDR2 FQGNSA. This CDR3 contains 19 residues.

This clonotype was picked up one time. One end of the junction does not line up with germline, which may come from a read error. The CDR3 sequence: CASSVEGQPYGHTF. The CDR3 coding sequence is TGTGCCAGCAGCGTAGAGGGCCAACCCTATGGCCACACCTTC. The chain carries TRBV9 and TRBJ1-2, with D unresolved. The length of the CDR3 is 14 residues. Germline CDR1 SGDLS, CDR2 YYNGEE.

V usage is TRBV12-3 or TRBV12-4 and J usage is TRBJ2-2; D remains unclear. V lost 3 bases to trimming and J lost 2 bases, with 7 bases between them. CDR3 length: 14 amino acids. This CDR3 is CASSFEDNTGELFF. Written as DNA, the CDR3 is TGTGCCAGCAGTTTCGAGGACAACACCGGGGAGCTGTTTTTT.

This clonotype was counted at least ten times. The chain couples TRBV29-1 to TRBJ2-7, with 8 bases fitting TRBD2. CDR1 SQVTM and CDR2 ANQGSEA come from the germline V gene. The CDR3 length is 17 residues. Germline trimming cut 0 bases from V and 3 bases from J; bases unmatched to any gene: 13. Here the CDR3 DNA reads TGCAGCGTTGAAGACCTTCCGGGGGGGCCGGGATGCTACGAGCAGTACTTC. Translation: CSVEDLPGGPGCYEQYF.

The chain combines TRBV20-1 with TRBJ2-1, with 10 bases lining up with TRBD2. Looked up from germline, CDR1 is DFQATT and CDR2 is SNEGSKA (reference sequence). The CDR3 runs to 17 residues. V lost 0 bases to trimming and J lost 0 bases; unmatched junction nucleotides: 5. The CDR3 nucleotides are TGCAGTGCTAGAGATCGCCTAGCGGGAGCCTCCTACAATGAGCAGTTCTTC. Its translation: CSARDRLAGASYNEQFF.

The chain links TRBV28 to TRBJ2-7, with TRBD2 matching 12 bases. The length of the CDR3 is 18 residues. Germline lookup yields CDR1 MDHEN and CDR2 SYDVKM. Trimming at V came to 2 bases and at J to 0 bases, leaving 8 bases not matched to a gene. CDR3 region: CASSLRTSGIESSYEQYF. CDR3 nucleotide sequence: TGTGCCAGCAGTTTACGGACTAGCGGGATTGAATCCTCCTACGAGCAGTACTTC. The variable domain in full, completed from reference TRBV28 and TRBJ2-7, reads DVKVTQSSRYLVKRTGEKVFLECVQDMDHENMFWYRQDPGLGLRLIYFSYDVKMKEKGDIPEGYSVSREKKERFSLILESASTNQTSMYLCASSLRTSGIESSYEQYFGPGTRLTVT.

This clonotype has more than one count but fewer than ten. The rearrangement joins TRBV7-9 to TRBJ1-1; TRBD1 aligns across 7 bases. J gave up 10 bases and V 1 base, and 9 bases lay outside the gene matches. This CDR3 contains 14 residues. Germline CDR1 and CDR2: SEHNR and FQNEAQ (reference sequence). CDR3 in amino acids: CASSLDPTGAGAFF. The CDR3 DNA follows: TGTGCCAGCAGCTTAGATCCTACAGGGGCTGGAGCTTTCTTT.

This clonotype was detected a few times. The chain couples TRBV6-5 to TRBJ2-1, with D possibly being TRBD1 (6 bases). The germline gives CDR1 MNHEY, CDR2 SVGAGI. With 2 bases removed from V and 7 bases from J, the gap between germline ends came to 12 bases. This CDR3 comprises 14 residues. CDR3 sequence: CASSYGQGKNEQFF. The CDR3, as DNA: TGTGCCAGCAGTTACGGGCAGGGGAAGAATGAGCAGTTCTTC.

A few counts support this clonotype. The junction differs from germline at one of its ends, possibly a read error. This rearrangement joins TRBV6-6 to TRBJ1-2; 7 nucleotides line up with TRBD1. Germline CDR1 and CDR2: MNHNY and SVGAGI (reference sequence). This CDR3 spans 14 amino acids. As DNA, the CDR3 is TGCGCCAGCAGCTCAGGGGGGGGCAACTATGGCTACACCTTC. Amino acids: CASSSGGGNYGYTF.

The gene calls are TRBV3-1 and TRBJ1-1, with D perhaps TRBD1 (6 bases). V shed 0 bases and J shed 5 bases, with 13 bases lying between them. The CDR3 loop spans 15 amino acids. Germline CDR1 reads LGHDT; CDR2 reads YNNKEL (reference sequence). The CDR3 region is CASSQEPGAGTEAFF. For the CDR3, the DNA is TGTGCCAGCAGCCAAGAGCCGGGGGCAGGTACTGAAGCTTTCTTT.

V is TRBV20-1 and J is TRBJ2-4, with 10 bases aligning to TRBD2. CDR3 size: 15 residues. CDR1 and CDR2 (germline): DFQATT, SNEGSKA (reference sequence). J lost 6 bases, V lost 6 bases, and 11 bases had no gene match. CDR3: CSAIDGTSGVNIQYF. The CDR3 DNA sequence: TGCAGTGCCATCGACGGAACTAGCGGGGTAAACATTCAGTACTTC.

The chain employs TRBV20-1 and TRBJ2-2; D possibly matches TRBD1 or TRBD2 (6 bases each). CDR3 length equals 15 residues. The germline V and J ends were trimmed by 1 base and 4 bases, with 13 bases remaining between them. The germline CDR1 and CDR2 sequences are DFQATT and SNEGSKA (reference sequence). The CDR3 sequence is CSARGGGIGTGELFF. For the CDR3, the DNA is TGCAGTGCTAGAGGAGGGGGGATTGGCACCGGGGAGCTGTTTTTT.

This clonotype was found a few times. The V and J genes are TRBV4-1 and TRBJ1-1; no clear D. V dropped 3 bases and J dropped 3 bases, with 20 bases sitting between them. Germline loops: CDR1 MGHRA, CDR2 YSYEKL. The CDR3 is 17 residues long. The CDR3 loop reads CASSHLIQDGYHTEAFF. CDR3 sequence (DNA): TGCGCCAGCAGCCACCTGATCCAGGACGGGTACCACACTGAAGCTTTCTTT.

This clonotype was seen more than once but under ten times. This chain joins TRBV29-1 and TRBJ1-2; 8 bases agree with TRBD1. The V gene end was trimmed by 6 bases and the J gene end by 6 bases; junction bases not matched to a gene: 6. The germline CDR1 and CDR2 sequences are SQVTM and ANQGSEA. The CDR3 has 12 residues. For the CDR3, the DNA is TGCAGCGTGTACAGGGGGTCGGATGGCTACACCTTC. This sequence encodes CSVYRGSDGYTF.

This chain connects TRBV20-1 to TRBJ2-7, with D perhaps matching TRBD2 (6 bases). Germline loops: CDR1 DFQATT, CDR2 SNEGSKA (reference sequence). V gave up 0 bases and J gave up 1 base, with 10 bases separating them. This CDR3 comprises 14 residues. The CDR3 DNA is TGCAGTGCTAGAGATCGAGGGACTTCCTACGAGCAGTACTTC. As protein: CSARDRGTSYEQYF.

There are many counts of this clonotype. The chain links TRBV18 to TRBJ2-3, with 10 bases lining up with TRBD2. The junction had 3 bases not matched to a gene; V was cut back by 2 bases and J by 1 base. Germline lookup yields CDR1 KGHSH and CDR2 LQKENI. This CDR3 is built from 16 residues. Written as DNA, the CDR3 is TGTGCCAGCTCACCAGCCCTAGCGGGGGGCACAGATACGCAGTATTTT. Translation: CASSPALAGGTDTQYF.

The chain combines TRBV12-3 or TRBV12-4 with TRBJ2-3, with 7 bases aligning to TRBD1. CDR3 length: 14 amino acids. J lost 11 bases, V lost 3 bases, and 11 bases had no gene match. CDR3 DNA sequence: TGTGCCAGCAGTTTGACAGGGATCGAGGATGTGCAGTATTTT. Its translation: CASSLTGIEDVQYF.

The V call is TRBV21-1, the J call TRBJ2-7. TRBV21-1 is tagged as a pseudogene. CDR3 length: 14 amino acids. CDR3 in DNA: TGTGCCAGCAGCAAAGGAAAGCTTGTCTACGAGCAGTACTTC. Its protein is CASSKGKLVYEQYF.

This clonotype was found a few times. The V and J genes are TRBV24-1 and TRBJ2-1; D tentatively reads TRBD1 or TRBD2 (5 bases each). The CDR3 runs 14 residues. Per germline, CDR1 KGHDR and CDR2 SFDVKD. V was shortened by 4 bases and J by 0 bases, with 6 bases between the two germline ends. The CDR3 is CATSEGTSYNEQFF. The CDR3 DNA reads TGTGCCACCAGTGAAGGGACCTCCTACAATGAGCAGTTCTTC.

This chain joins TRBV5-6 and TRBJ2-1; the D gene is possibly TRBD2 (5 bases). The CDR3 has 12 residues. V shed 1 base and J shed 7 bases, with 6 bases lying between them. Germline CDR1 is SGHDT and CDR2 is YYEEEE. This CDR3 reads CASSLRRNEQFF. CDR3 DNA: TGTGCCAGCAGCTTGAGGAGGAATGAGCAGTTCTTC.